This T cell receptor beta chain comes out of a study of beta chain features in type 1 diabetes. With regard to this clone: Its cognate antigen is unknown.

Germline CDR1 and CDR2: SGHNT and YYREEE (reference sequence). The ends were cut back, 4 bases at V and 8 bases at J, with 9 bases in the middle. CDR3 length: 11 residues. Since all of the isolated RNA was reverse transcribed, expressed TCRB transcripts were what got sequenced. Generated by immunoSEQ multiplex PCR, the TCRdb table keeps only in-frame clones and is missing some. This sample has over 200,000 clones, with about a tenth found just once. Findings and limits, study-wide: Any HLA-type effect on TCRB rearrangement remained unresolved here. Among patients with Type 1 diabetes, TCRB CDR3s were moderately but significantly shorter in every one of the four CD4+ subsets.

The genes are TRBV5-4 and TRBJ1-2; D gene unclear. The receptor was isolated from a man younger than 45 with type 1 diabetes. Input material: naive CD4+ T cells from blood. The CDR3 coding sequence is TGTGCCAGCAGCCAAGAGCTAGGCTACACCTTC. Its protein product is CASSQELGYTF.